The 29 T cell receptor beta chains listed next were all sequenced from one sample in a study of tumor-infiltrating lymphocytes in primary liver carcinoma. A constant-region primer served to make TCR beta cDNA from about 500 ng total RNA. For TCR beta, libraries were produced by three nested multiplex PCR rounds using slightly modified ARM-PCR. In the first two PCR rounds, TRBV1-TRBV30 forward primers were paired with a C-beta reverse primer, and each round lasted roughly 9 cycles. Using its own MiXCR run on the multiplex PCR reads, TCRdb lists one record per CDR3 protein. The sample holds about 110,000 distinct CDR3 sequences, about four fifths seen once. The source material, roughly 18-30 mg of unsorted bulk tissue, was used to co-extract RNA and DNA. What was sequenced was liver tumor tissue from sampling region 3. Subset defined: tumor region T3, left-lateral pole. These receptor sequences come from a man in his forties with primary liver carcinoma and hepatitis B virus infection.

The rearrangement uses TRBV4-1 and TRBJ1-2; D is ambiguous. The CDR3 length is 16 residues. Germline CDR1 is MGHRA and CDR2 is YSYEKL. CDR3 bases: TGCGTCAGTAGCCAAGTCTCGACGGCGAACCTCTATGGCTACACCTTC. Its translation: CVSSQVSTANLYGYTF.

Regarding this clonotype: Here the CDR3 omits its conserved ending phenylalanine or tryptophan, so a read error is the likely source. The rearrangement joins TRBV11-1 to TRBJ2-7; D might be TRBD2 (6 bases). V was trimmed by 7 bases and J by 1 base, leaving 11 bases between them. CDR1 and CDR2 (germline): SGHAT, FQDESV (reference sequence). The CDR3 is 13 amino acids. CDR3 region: CASMGRRSYEQYS. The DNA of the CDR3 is TGTGCCAGCATGGGGAGGCGATCCTACGAGCAGTACTCT.

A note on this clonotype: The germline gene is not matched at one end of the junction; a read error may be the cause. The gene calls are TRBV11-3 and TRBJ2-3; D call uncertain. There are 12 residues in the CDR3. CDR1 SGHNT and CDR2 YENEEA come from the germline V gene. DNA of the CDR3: TGTACCAGCAGCTTCAATGAGAATACGCAGTATTTT. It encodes CTSSFNENTQYF.

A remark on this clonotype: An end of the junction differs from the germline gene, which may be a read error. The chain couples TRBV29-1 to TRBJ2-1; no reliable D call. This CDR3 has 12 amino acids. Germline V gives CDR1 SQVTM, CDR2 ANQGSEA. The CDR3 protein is CIVDSRIHDQFF. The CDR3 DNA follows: TGCATCGTAGATTCAAGAATCCATGATCAGTTCTTC.

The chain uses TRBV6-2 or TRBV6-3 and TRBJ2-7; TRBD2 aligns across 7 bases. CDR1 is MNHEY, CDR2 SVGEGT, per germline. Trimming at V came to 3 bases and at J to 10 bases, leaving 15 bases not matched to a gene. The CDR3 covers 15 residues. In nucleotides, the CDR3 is TGTGCCAGCAGTTATAAGCCTAGCGGCTCCTACAATCAGTACTTC. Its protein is CASSYKPSGSYNQYF.

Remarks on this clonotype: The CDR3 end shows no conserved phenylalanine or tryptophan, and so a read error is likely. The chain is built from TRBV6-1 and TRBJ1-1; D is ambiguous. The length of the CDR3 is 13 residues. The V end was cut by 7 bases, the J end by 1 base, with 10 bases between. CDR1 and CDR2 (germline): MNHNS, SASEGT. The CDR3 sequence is CASKRVWNTEAFL. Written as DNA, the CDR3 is TGTGCCAGCAAAAGAGTGTGGAACACTGAAGCTTTCTTA.

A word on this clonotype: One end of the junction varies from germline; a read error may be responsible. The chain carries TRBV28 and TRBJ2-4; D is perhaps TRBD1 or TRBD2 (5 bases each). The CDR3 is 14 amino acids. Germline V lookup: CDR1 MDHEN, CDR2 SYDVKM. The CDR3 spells CDSSGTVAKNIQYF. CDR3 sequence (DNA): TGTGACAGCAGTGGGACGGTGGCCAAAAACATTCAGTACTTC.

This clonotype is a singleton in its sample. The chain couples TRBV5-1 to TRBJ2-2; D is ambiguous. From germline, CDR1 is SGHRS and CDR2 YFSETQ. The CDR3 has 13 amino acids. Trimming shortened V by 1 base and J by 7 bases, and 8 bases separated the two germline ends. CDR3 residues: CASSLPFGGELFF. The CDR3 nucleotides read TGCGCCAGCAGCTTGCCGTTCGGCGGGGAGCTGTTTTTT.

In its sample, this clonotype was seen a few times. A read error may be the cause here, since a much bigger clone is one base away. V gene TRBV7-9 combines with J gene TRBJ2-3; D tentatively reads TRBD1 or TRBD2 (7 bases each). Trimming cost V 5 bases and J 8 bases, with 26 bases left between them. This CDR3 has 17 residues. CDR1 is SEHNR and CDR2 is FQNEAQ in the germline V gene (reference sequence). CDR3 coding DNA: TGTGCCAGCAGCAAAGGGGGCAGCGGGGCCAGCACGAGTACGCAGTATTTT. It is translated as CASSKGGSGASTSTQYF. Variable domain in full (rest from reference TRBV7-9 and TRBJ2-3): DTGVSQNPRHKITKRGQNVTFRCDPISEHNRLYWYRQTLGQGPEFLTYFQNEAQLEKSRLLSDRFSAERPKGSFSTLEIQRTEQGDSAMYLCASSKGGSGASTSTQYFGPGTRLTVL.

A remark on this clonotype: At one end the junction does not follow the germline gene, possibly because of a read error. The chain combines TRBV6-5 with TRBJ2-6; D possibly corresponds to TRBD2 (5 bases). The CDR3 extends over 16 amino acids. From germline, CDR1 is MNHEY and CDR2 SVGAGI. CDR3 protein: CASSYSSGSGVNVLTF. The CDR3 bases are TGTGCCAGCAGTTACTCAAGCGGCTCTGGGGTCAACGTCCTGACTTTC.

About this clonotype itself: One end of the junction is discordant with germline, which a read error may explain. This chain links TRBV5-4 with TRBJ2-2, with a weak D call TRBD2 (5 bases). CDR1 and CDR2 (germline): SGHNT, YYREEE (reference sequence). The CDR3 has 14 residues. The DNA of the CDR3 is TGTGCCAGCAGCTTTGATGGGCGCACCGGGGAACTGTTTTTT. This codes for CASSFDGRTGELFF. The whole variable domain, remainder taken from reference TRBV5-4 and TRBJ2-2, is ETGVTQSPTHLIKTRGQQVTLRCSSQSGHNTVSWYQQALGQGPQFIFQYYREEENGRGNFPPRFSGLQFPNYSSELNVNALELDDSALYLCASSFDGRTGELFFGEGSRLTVL.

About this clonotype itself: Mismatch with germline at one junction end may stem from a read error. Here the CDR3 DNA reads TGTGCCAGTGGCTTGGCGACAGGGGCTATGGGAGAGACACAGTACTTC. As protein: CASGLATGAMGETQYF. This rearrangement joins TRBV5-4 to TRBJ2-5; TRBD1 aligns across 8 bases. There are 16 residues in the CDR3. The V gene's germline CDR1 is SGHNT and CDR2 YYREEE (reference sequence).

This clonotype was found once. CDR3 sequence: CASKGKRCCEQYF. CDR3 DNA sequence: TGTGCCAGCAAGGGGAAGCGATGCTGCGAGCAGTACTTC. The chain combines TRBV11-1 with TRBJ2-7, with TRBD1 as a possible D gene (5 bases). V lost 7 bases and J 6 bases, leaving 16 bases between the germline ends. The CDR3 has 13 amino acids. Looked up from germline, CDR1 is SGHAT and CDR2 is FQDESV (reference sequence).

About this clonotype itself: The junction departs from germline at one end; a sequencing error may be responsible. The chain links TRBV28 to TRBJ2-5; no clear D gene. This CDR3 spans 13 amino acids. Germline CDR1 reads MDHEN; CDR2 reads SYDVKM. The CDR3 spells CASRKQGPETHYF. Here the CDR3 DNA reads TGTGCCAGCAGAAAACAAGGTCCAGAGACCCACTACTTC.

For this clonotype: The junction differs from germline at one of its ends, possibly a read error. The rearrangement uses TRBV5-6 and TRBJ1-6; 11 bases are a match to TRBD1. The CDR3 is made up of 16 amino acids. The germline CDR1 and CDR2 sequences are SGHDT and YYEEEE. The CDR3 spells CASSPTGTGGDSPFHF. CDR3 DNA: TGTGCCAGCAGCCCAACCGGGACAGGGGGTGATTCACCCTTCCACTTT.

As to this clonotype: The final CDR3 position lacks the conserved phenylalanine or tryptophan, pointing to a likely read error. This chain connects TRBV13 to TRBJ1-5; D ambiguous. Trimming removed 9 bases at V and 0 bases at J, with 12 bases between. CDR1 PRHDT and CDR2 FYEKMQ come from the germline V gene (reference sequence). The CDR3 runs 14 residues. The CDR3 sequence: CASSLGGSNQPQHY. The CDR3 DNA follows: TGTGCCAGTAGCCTAGGCGGTAGCAATCAGCCCCAGCATTAT.

CDR3 region: CASSSSSDAITGELFF. The CDR3 DNA sequence: TGTGCCAGCAGCTCTTCTAGCGACGCGATCACCGGGGAGCTGTTTTTT. This chain uses TRBV11-2 with TRBJ2-2; TRBD2 might be the D (6 bases). The CDR3 loop spans 16 amino acids. Trimming shortened V by 4 bases and J by 4 bases, and 16 bases separated the two germline ends. Per germline, CDR1 SGHAT and CDR2 FQNNGV.

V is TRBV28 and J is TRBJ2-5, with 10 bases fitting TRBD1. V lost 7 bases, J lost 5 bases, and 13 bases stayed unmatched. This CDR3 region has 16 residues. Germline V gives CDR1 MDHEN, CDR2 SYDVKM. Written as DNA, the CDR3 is TGTGCCAGCAATTCTCCGGACAGGGGGTTCCTTGAGACCCAGTACTTC. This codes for CASNSPDRGFLETQYF.

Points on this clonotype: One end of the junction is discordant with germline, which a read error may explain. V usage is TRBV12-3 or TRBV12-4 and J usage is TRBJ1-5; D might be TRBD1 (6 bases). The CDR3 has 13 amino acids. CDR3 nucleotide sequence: TGTGTCAGCCATGGTTCGGGGGCTCAGCCCCAGCATTTT. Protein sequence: CVSHGSGAQPQHF.

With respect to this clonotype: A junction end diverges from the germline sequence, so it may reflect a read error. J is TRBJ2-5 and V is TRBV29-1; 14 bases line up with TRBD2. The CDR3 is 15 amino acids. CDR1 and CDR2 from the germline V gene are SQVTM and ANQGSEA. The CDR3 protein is CSVGGTSGSKETQYF. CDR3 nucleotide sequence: TGCAGCGTTGGTGGGACTAGCGGGAGTAAGGAGACCCAATACTTC.

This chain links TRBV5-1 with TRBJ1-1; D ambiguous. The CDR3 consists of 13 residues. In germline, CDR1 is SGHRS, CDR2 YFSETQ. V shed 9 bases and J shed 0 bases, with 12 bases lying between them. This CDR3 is CANRPDLNTEAFF. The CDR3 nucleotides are TGCGCCAACAGACCCGACTTGAACACTGAAGCTTTCTTT.

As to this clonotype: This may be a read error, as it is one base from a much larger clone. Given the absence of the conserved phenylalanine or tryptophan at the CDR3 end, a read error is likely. CDR3 region: CASSTQGAYGYTS. The CDR3, as DNA: TGTGCCAGCAGTACACAGGGGGCCTATGGCTACACCTCC. This sequence joins TRBV28 and TRBJ1-2, with 9 positions matching TRBD1. The trim removed 5 bases at V and 4 bases at J, leaving 2 bases unmatched. This CDR3 spans 13 amino acids. Germline CDR1 MDHEN, CDR2 SYDVKM.

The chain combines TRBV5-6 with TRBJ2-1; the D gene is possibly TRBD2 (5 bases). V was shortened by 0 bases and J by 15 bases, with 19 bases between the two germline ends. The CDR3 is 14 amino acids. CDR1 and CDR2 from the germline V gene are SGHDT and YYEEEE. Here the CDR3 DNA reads TGTGCCAGCAGCTTGGAGTCTAGCCAAGAGACCCTGTTCTTC. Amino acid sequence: CASSLESSQETLFF. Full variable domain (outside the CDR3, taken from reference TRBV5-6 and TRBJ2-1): DAGVTQSPTHLIKTRGQQVTLRCSPKSGHDTVSWYQQALGQGPQFIFQYYEEEERQRGNFPDRFSGHQFPNYSSELNVNALLLGDSALYLCASSLESSQETLFFGPGTRLTVL.

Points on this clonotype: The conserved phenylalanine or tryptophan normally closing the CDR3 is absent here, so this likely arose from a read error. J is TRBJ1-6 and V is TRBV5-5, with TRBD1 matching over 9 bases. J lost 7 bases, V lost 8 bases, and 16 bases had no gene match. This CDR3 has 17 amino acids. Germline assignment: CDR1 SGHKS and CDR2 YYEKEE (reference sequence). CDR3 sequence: CASHPGDRGVRNSPLHY. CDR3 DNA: TGTGCCAGTCACCCGGGCGACAGGGGGGTGAGGAATTCACCCCTCCACTAT.

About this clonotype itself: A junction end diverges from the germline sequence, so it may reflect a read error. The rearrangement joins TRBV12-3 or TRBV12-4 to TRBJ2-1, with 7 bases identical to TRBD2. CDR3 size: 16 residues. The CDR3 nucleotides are TGTGCCAGCAGTCGGAGGGAGGGGCGCTCCTACAAAGAGCAATTCTTC. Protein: CASSRREGRSYKEQFF.

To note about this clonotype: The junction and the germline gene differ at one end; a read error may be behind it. The DNA for the CDR3 is TGTGCCTGGACACGACAGGACAACTATGGTTACACCTTC. Amino acid sequence: CAWTRQDNYGYTF. The genes are TRBV30 and TRBJ1-2, with D perhaps matching TRBD1 (6 bases). CDR3 size: 13 residues. Germline V gene data show CDR1 as GTSNPN and CDR2 as SVGIG (reference sequence).

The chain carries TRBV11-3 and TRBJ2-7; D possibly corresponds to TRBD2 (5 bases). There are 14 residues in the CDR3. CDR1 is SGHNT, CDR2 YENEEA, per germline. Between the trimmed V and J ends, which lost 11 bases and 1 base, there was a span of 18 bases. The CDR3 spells CASREGVTSYEQYF. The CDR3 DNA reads TGTGCCTCTCGAGAGGGCGTGACTTCCTACGAGCAGTACTTC.

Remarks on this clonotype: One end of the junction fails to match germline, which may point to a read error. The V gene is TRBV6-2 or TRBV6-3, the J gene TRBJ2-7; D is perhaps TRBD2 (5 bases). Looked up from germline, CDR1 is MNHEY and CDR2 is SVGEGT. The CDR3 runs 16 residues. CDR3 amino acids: CASSSRRRRNSYEQYF. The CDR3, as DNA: TGTGCTAGCAGTAGTAGGCGGAGGCGCAACTCCTACGAGCAGTACTTC.

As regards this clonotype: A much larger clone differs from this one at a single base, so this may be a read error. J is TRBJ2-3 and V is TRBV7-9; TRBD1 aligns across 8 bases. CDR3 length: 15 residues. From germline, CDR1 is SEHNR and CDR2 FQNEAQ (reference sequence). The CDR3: CASTLVRGQSDTQYF. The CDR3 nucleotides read TGTGCCAGCACCTTAGTCAGGGGGCAGTCAGATACGCAGTATTTT.